This T cell receptor (beta chain) was captured by sequencing in a study of T cell responses to AZD1222 COVID-19 vaccine. Broader study findings: Clonal diversity was possibly underestimated, and white British individuals and females predominated among donors. Close to half of spike-specific TCRs reportedly recognize unmutated variant regions.

The germline V and J ends were trimmed by 4 bases and 0 bases, with 22 bases remaining between them. Germline CDR1 reads LGHDT; CDR2 reads YNNKEL (reference sequence). The CDR3 has 19 residues. The repertoire was sequenced with immunoSEQ multiplex PCR; TCRdb's copy has only in-frame clones and lacks some. Of about 130,000 clones listed, 89% are singletons. A single count supports this clone. Its antigen is unidentified. The source is an adult who received the AZD1222 COVID-19 vaccine. The rearrangement uses TRBV3-1 (or the pseudogene TRBV3-2) and TRBJ1-5; D is possibly TRBD1 (5 bases). The sample in question was peripheral blood, obtained 28 days after the second AZD1222 dose. The CDR3 DNA reads as TGTGCCAGCAGCCTTTCTCGATGGGGCAGTGATTATAGCAATCAGCCCCAGCATTTT. Translation: CASSLSRWGSDYSNQPQHF.